The 23 T cell receptor beta chains below come from one sample, sequenced in a study of blood T cell repertoires in COVID-19. Sequencing was performed with immunoSEQ multiplex PCR; in TCRdb, only in-frame clones are kept and a portion is missing. The data hold about 240,000 clones, with around four fifths observed a single time. The specimen was peripheral blood. These receptors all come from a woman between 70 and 85 years old with acute or convalescent COVID-19.

This chain links TRBV12-3 or TRBV12-4 with TRBJ1-1, with D perhaps matching TRBD1 (5 bases). The CDR3 is 13 residues long. Trimming shortened V by 7 bases and J by 1 base, and 10 bases separated the two germline ends. CDR3 protein: CASMATENTEAFF. CDR3 nucleotides: TGTGCCAGCATGGCGACAGAGAACACTGAAGCTTTCTTT.

The count of this clone is one. The chain is built from TRBV18 and TRBJ1-3; the match to TRBD1 covers 7 bases. The CDR3 is 14 amino acids. The ends lost 2 bases at V and 4 bases at J; junction bases unmatched: 2. Germline CDR1 is KGHSH and CDR2 is LQKENI. CDR3 DNA: TGTGCCAGCTCACCAAAGACAGGGGGAAACACCATATATTTT. It is translated as CASSPKTGGNTIYF.

The genes are TRBV6-5 and TRBJ1-1; D remains ambiguous. V dropped 2 bases and J dropped 1 base, with 5 bases sitting between them. This CDR3 is 13 amino acids long. Germline V gene sequence: CDR1 MNHEY, CDR2 SVGAGI. The CDR3 region is CASSYTRNTEAFF. CDR3 bases: TGTGCCAGCAGTTACACCAGGAACACTGAAGCTTTCTTT.

About this clone itself: The identical CDR3 is also encoded by other nucleotide sequences in the sample. The rearrangement uses TRBV5-1 and TRBJ2-1; the D is unclear. Germline loops: CDR1 SGHRS, CDR2 YFSETQ. The CDR3 runs to 13 residues. V was clipped by 0 bases and J by 4 bases, with 5 bases between them. CDR3 sequence (DNA): TGCGCCAGCAGCTTGGACGGTTACAATGAGCAGTTCTTC. Its protein product is CASSLDGYNEQFF. Full variable domain (outside the CDR3, taken from reference TRBV5-1 and TRBJ2-1): KAGVTQTPRYLIKTRGQQVTLSCSPISGHRSVSWYQQTPGQGLQFLFEYFSETQRNKGNFPGRFSGRQFSNSRSEMNVSTLELGDSALYLCASSLDGYNEQFFGPGTRLTVL.

This clone showed up many times. The rearrangement links TRBV2 to TRBJ2-2; TRBD2 matches at 7 bases. The germline CDR1 and CDR2 sequences are SNHLY and FYNNEI. The CDR3 spans 16 residues. Trimming removed 6 bases from V and 0 bases from J; junction bases left unmatched: 7. The CDR3 DNA is TGTGCCAGCAGGGGGGGGTCAAGCTCGAACACCGGGGAGCTGTTTTTT. It codes for CASRGGSSSNTGELFF.

The chain combines TRBV7-9 with TRBJ1-3, with D hard to call. Germline CDR1 SEHNR, CDR2 FQNEAQ (reference sequence). V was shortened by 2 bases and J by 3 bases, with 14 bases between the two germline ends. The CDR3 consists of 16 residues. The CDR3 region has the DNA TGTGCCAGCAGCTTATCGGGAGTCTTGGGTGGAAACACCATATATTTT. It translates to CASSLSGVLGGNTIYF. Supplemented by reference TRBV7-9 and TRBJ1-3, the full variable domain reads DTGVSQNPRHKITKRGQNVTFRCDPISEHNRLYWYRQTLGQGPEFLTYFQNEAQLEKSRLLSDRFSAERPKGSFSTLEIQRTEQGDSAMYLCASSLSGVLGGNTIYFGEGSWLTVV.

The rearrangement links TRBV2 to TRBJ1-3, with a tentative D call TRBD1 (5 bases). Per germline, CDR1 SNHLY and CDR2 FYNNEI. V dropped 3 bases and J dropped 0 bases, with 9 bases sitting between them. The CDR3 is 15 residues long. The DNA of the CDR3 is TGTGCCAGCAGTGATATAAGGGGCTCTGGAAACACCATATATTTT. This gives the protein CASSDIRGSGNTIYF.

This chain links TRBV9 with TRBJ2-4; TRBD2 aligns across 11 bases. Unmatched junction bases numbered 8, after V lost 0 bases and J lost 0 bases. Germline V gene sequence: CDR1 SGDLS, CDR2 YYNGEE. The CDR3 consists of 19 residues. CDR3 residues: CASSVGALAGDRAKNIQYF. Here the CDR3 DNA reads TGTGCCAGCAGCGTAGGAGCACTAGCGGGGGACAGAGCCAAAAACATTCAGTACTTC. The full variable domain, completed using reference TRBV9 and TRBJ2-4, is DSGVTQTPKHLITATGQRVTLRCSPRSGDLSVYWYQQSLDQGLQFLIQYYNGEERAKGNILERFSAQQFPDLHSELNLSSLELGDSALYFCASSVGALAGDRAKNIQYFGAGTRLSVL.

The rearrangement joins TRBV28 to TRBJ1-5, with 12 bases fitting TRBD1. The CDR3 runs to 18 residues. V was pared by 5 bases and J by 7 bases, with 15 bases of the junction left unmatched. In germline, CDR1 is MDHEN, CDR2 SYDVKM. The CDR3 sequence is CASSPGQGALWSQQPQHF. The CDR3 bases are TGTGCCAGCAGTCCGGGACAGGGGGCGCTGTGGAGCCAACAGCCCCAGCATTTT.

J is TRBJ1-3 and V is TRBV5-1; a possible D gene is TRBD1 (6 bases). The CDR3 loop spans 15 amino acids. V dropped 4 bases and J dropped 0 bases, with 11 bases sitting between them. Germline values: CDR1 SGHRS, CDR2 YFSETQ. The CDR3 here is CASSEQGLSGNTIYF. The CDR3 nucleotides are TGCGCCAGCAGCGAACAGGGCCTCTCTGGAAACACCATATATTTT.

The CDR3 bases are TGTGCCAGCAGCTCGGGACACCCCCAAGAGACCCAGTACTTC. It codes for CASSSGHPQETQYF. The V call is TRBV7-2, the J call TRBJ2-5; D perhaps matches TRBD1 (6 bases). The CDR3 contains 14 residues. V was trimmed by 4 bases and J by 1 base, leaving 10 bases between them. CDR1 is SGHTA, CDR2 FQGNSA, per germline. The full variable domain, with the rest looked up from reference TRBV7-2 and TRBJ2-5, is GAGVSQSPSNKVTEKGKDVELRCDPISGHTALYWYRQSLGQGLEFLIYFQGNSAPDKSGLPSDRFSAERTGGSVSTLTIQRTQQEDSAVYLCASSSGHPQETQYFGPGTRLLVL.

A word on this clone: The sample holds other DNA sequences that translate to the same CDR3. This chain uses TRBV10-3 with TRBJ1-1, with 8 bases lining up with TRBD1. Germline CDR1 reads ENHRY; CDR2 reads SYGVKD. The ends lost 5 bases at V and 1 base at J; junction bases unmatched: 6. The CDR3 is made up of 15 amino acids. In DNA form, the CDR3 reads TGTGCCATCAGTACACCTGGACAGGGGAACACTGAAGCTTTCTTT. It is translated as CAISTPGQGNTEAFF.

The chain is built from TRBV28 and TRBJ1-4, with 9 bases aligning to TRBD1. The CDR3 has 14 residues. Losses at the gene ends were 7 bases for V and 8 bases for J; bases not matched to a gene: 8. Per germline, CDR1 MDHEN and CDR2 SYDVKM. The CDR3 nucleotides read TGTGCCAGCATTCCACAGGGGGCAGGAGAAAAACTGTTTTTT. Protein sequence: CASIPQGAGEKLFF.

V gene TRBV7-9 combines with J gene TRBJ2-1, with TRBD2 identical over 8 bases. The CDR3 consists of 15 residues. The germline V gene encodes CDR1 SEHNR and CDR2 FQNEAQ (reference sequence). V lost 5 bases and J lost 5; bases outside the gene matches: 8. The CDR3 is CASSVPGLGHNEQFF. The CDR3, as DNA: TGTGCCAGCAGCGTACCGGGACTAGGACACAATGAGCAGTTCTTC.

The table lists this clone with a few counts. The chain links TRBV11-2 to TRBJ1-5, with TRBD1 matching over 9 bases. V was clipped by 0 bases and J by 5 bases; unmatched bases: 5. The CDR3 covers 16 residues. Germline-derived CDR1 and CDR2 are SGHAT and FQNNGV. CDR3 residues: CASSLDDRDRDQPQHF. CDR3 DNA: TGTGCCAGCAGCTTAGATGATCGGGACAGGGATCAGCCCCAGCATTTT.

In its sample, this clone was seen a few times. The chain uses TRBV5-1 and TRBJ2-5, with D unresolved. This CDR3 has 13 amino acids. Germline V CDR1 and CDR2: SGHRS, YFSETQ. The V end was cut by 0 bases, the J end by 2 bases, with 5 bases between. CDR3 amino acids: CASSLAVQETQYF. CDR3 sequence (DNA): TGCGCCAGCAGCTTGGCCGTACAAGAGACCCAGTACTTC.

Regarding this clone: An end of the junction differs from the germline gene, which may be a read error. This chain uses TRBV28 with TRBJ1-4, with 10 bases aligning to TRBD1. This CDR3 contains 15 residues. The germline V gene encodes CDR1 MDHEN and CDR2 SYDVKM. This CDR3 is CASSLWDRGNEKLFF. In nucleotides, the CDR3 is TGTGCCAGCAGTCTATGGGACAGGGGAAATGAAAAACTGTTTTTT.

The chain links TRBV27 to TRBJ2-3; maybe TRBD1 (5 bases). The germline V gene encodes CDR1 MNHEY and CDR2 SMNVEV (reference sequence). Trimming removed 2 bases at V and 6 bases at J, with 12 bases between. CDR3 length: 14 amino acids. The CDR3 DNA sequence: TGTGCCAGCAGTTTAACAGGCTGGGCGGATACGCAGTATTTT. Translated, it gives CASSLTGWADTQYF.

This chain joins TRBV29-1 and TRBJ1-3; TRBD1 matches at 7 bases. The CDR3 contains 15 residues. Trimming cost V 5 bases and J 0 bases; bases outside gene matches: 7. CDR1 and CDR2 from the germline V gene are SQVTM and ANQGSEA. The CDR3 loop reads CSVYSGTASGNTIYF. CDR3 sequence (DNA): TGCAGCGTTTATTCCGGGACAGCCTCTGGAAACACCATATATTTT.

V and J are TRBV29-1 and TRBJ1-1, with D possibly TRBD1 on 5 matching bases. Trimming took 8 bases from V and 1 from J, leaving 11 bases between them. In germline, CDR1 is SQVTM, CDR2 ANQGSEA. The CDR3 is made up of 12 amino acids. The CDR3 bases are TGCAGCACTGTGGGGGGGAACACTGAAGCTTTCTTT. This sequence encodes CSTVGGNTEAFF. Combining the CDR3 with reference TRBV29-1 and TRBJ1-1 gives the whole variable domain SAVISQKPSRDICQRGTSLTIQCQVDSQVTMMFWYRQQPGQSLTLIATANQGSEATYESGFVIDKFPISRPNLTFSTLTVSNMSPEDSSIYLCSTVGGNTEAFFGQGTRLTVV.

The chain employs TRBV7-9 and TRBJ1-2; possible D gene TRBD1, 6 bases. Per the germline V gene, CDR1 is SEHNR and CDR2 is FQNEAQ (reference sequence). The CDR3 is 16 amino acids. The germline V and J ends were trimmed by 1 base and 5 bases, with 17 bases remaining between them. CDR3 sequence: CASSLVVQGRLYGYTF. The CDR3 DNA is TGTGCCAGCAGCTTAGTGGTACAGGGTCGTCTTTATGGCTACACCTTC. The entire variable domain, with the rest obtained from reference TRBV7-9 and TRBJ1-2, is as follows: DTGVSQNPRHKITKRGQNVTFRCDPISEHNRLYWYRQTLGQGPEFLTYFQNEAQLEKSRLLSDRFSAERPKGSFSTLEIQRTEQGDSAMYLCASSLVVQGRLYGYTFGSGTRLTVV.

The chain has TRBV7-2 and TRBJ2-1; 9 bases fit TRBD2. J gave up 7 bases and V 2 bases, and 6 bases lay outside the gene matches. The germline V gene encodes CDR1 SGHTA and CDR2 FQGNSA. The CDR3 runs to 15 residues. The CDR3 bases are TGTGCCAGCAGCTTACAGACAGCGGGGGGAAATGAGCAGTTCTTC. Protein sequence: CASSLQTAGGNEQFF.

This sequence joins TRBV3-1 (or the pseudogene TRBV3-2) and TRBJ2-5; 12 bases are a match to TRBD2. This CDR3 comprises 15 residues. Germline assignment: CDR1 LGHDT and CDR2 YNNKEL (reference sequence). V shed 4 bases, J shed 4 bases, and the junction held 4 bases outside the gene matches. Written as DNA, the CDR3 is TGTGCCAGCAGCCCGACTAGCGGGGGCAGAGAGACCCAGTACTTC. It encodes CASSPTSGGRETQYF.